This entry lists 10 T cell receptor beta chains sequenced from one sample in a study of CD8+ T cells in alopecia areata. RNA extraction was followed by reverse transcription into cDNA, which acted as the sequencing template. The protocol was immunoSEQ multiplex PCR, while the TCRdb copy is restricted to in-frame clones and leaves out a portion. In the table there are fewer than 110,000 clones, roughly 53% of which are singletons. The sample comprised CD4+ T cells sorted from blood. These receptors all stem from a human donor in good health.

The chain combines TRBV15 with TRBJ2-7, with D perhaps matching TRBD1 (6 bases). CDR1 and CDR2 from the germline V gene are LNHNV and YYDKDF (reference sequence). The V end lost 0 bases, the J end lost 3 bases, and 12 bases lay between the germline ends. This CDR3 has 15 residues. CDR3: CATSRDLTGLYEQYF. In DNA, the CDR3 is TGTGCCACCAGCAGAGACCTTACAGGGCTCTACGAGCAGTACTTC.

The genes are TRBV30 and TRBJ2-1; 9 bases match TRBD1. This CDR3 contains 16 residues. With 1 base clipped from V and 0 bases from J, the junction kept 4 bases outside the gene matches. Per the germline V gene, CDR1 is GTSNPN and CDR2 is SVGIG (reference sequence). The CDR3 region is CAWSAGQGRSYNEQFF. CDR3 bases: TGTGCCTGGAGTGCCGGACAGGGGCGCTCCTACAATGAGCAGTTCTTC.

This chain uses TRBV30 with TRBJ1-5; TRBD1 agrees at 9 bases. V shed 3 bases, J shed 2 bases, and the junction held 11 bases outside the gene matches. The germline gives CDR1 GTSNPN, CDR2 SVGIG (reference sequence). The CDR3 runs to 17 residues. CDR3 sequence: CAWRSGTGFRGNQPQHF. DNA for the CDR3: TGTGCCTGGAGATCCGGGACAGGGTTCAGGGGCAATCAGCCCCAGCATTTT. The whole variable domain, filled in from reference TRBV30 and TRBJ1-5, reads SQTIHQWPATLVQPVGSPLSLECTVEGTSNPNLYWYRQAAGRGLQLLFYSVGIGQISSEVPQNLSASRPQDRQFILSSKKLLLSDSGFYLCAWRSGTGFRGNQPQHFGDGTRLSIL.

The chain recombines TRBV7-2 with TRBJ1-1; D is undetermined. The CDR3 spans 12 residues. Per the germline V gene, CDR1 is SGHTA and CDR2 is FQGNSA. Between the trimmed V and J ends, which lost 6 bases and 5 bases, there was a span of 10 bases. In DNA, the CDR3 is TGTGCCAGCAGACTCCCGGGAACTGAAGCTTTCTTT. Translation: CASRLPGTEAFF.

The chain employs TRBV29-1 and TRBJ2-7; either TRBD1 or TRBD2 may fit D (5 bases each). Germline loops: CDR1 SQVTM, CDR2 ANQGSEA. With 6 bases removed from V and 7 bases from J, the gap between germline ends came to 13 bases. This CDR3 is 11 amino acids long. The DNA for the CDR3 is TGCAGCGTCGGGGAATGGGGGGAGCAGTACTTC. It encodes CSVGEWGEQYF.

This chain uses TRBV4-3 with TRBJ2-7; tentative D call: TRBD2 (7 bases). The CDR3 contains 17 residues. Germline V gene data show CDR1 as LGHNA and CDR2 as YSLEER. Deletions cut 1 base from V and 0 bases from J, with 16 bases between. This CDR3 is CASSQGWPGGSSYEQYF. In DNA form, the CDR3 reads TGCGCCAGCAGCCAAGGATGGCCGGGGGGCTCCTCCTACGAGCAGTACTTC.

This rearrangement joins TRBV29-1 to TRBJ2-5; 12 bases match TRBD2. Germline V gene lookup returns CDR1 SQVTM and CDR2 ANQGSEA. V shed 6 bases, J shed 7 bases, and the junction held 12 bases outside the gene matches. This CDR3 comprises 15 residues. Here the CDR3 DNA reads TGCAGCGTCCAAACCTCGACTAGCGGGGGAGGGACCCAGTACTTC. This translates into CSVQTSTSGGGTQYF.

The CDR3 here is CASSRGNYGYTF. The CDR3 DNA sequence: TGCGCCAGCAGTCGGGGCAACTATGGCTACACCTTC. V usage is TRBV23-1 and J usage is TRBJ1-2; maybe TRBD1 (5 bases). TRBV23-1 is noted as an ORF with a role that remains uncertain. Trimming cost V 4 bases and J 2 bases, with 5 bases left between them. The CDR3 has 12 residues.

V usage is TRBV10-3 and J usage is TRBJ2-5; 8 nucleotides match TRBD2. With V trimmed by 3 bases and J by 5 bases, 11 bases remained unmatched. Germline CDR1 and CDR2: ENHRY and SYGVKD. The CDR3 loop spans 16 amino acids. The CDR3 sequence: CAISDKTLAGIETQYF. CDR3 in DNA: TGTGCCATCAGTGATAAGACGTTAGCGGGGATCGAGACCCAGTACTTC.

V usage is TRBV7-9 and J usage is TRBJ1-1; D unresolved. The V gene's germline CDR1 is SEHNR and CDR2 FQNEAQ (reference sequence). V was pared by 1 base and J by 7 bases, with 10 bases between. The CDR3 spans 13 residues. CDR3 nucleotides: TGTGCCAGCAGCTTAGGTCCGTCATATGAAGCTTTCTTT. It translates to CASSLGPSYEAFF.